A selection of T cell receptor beta chains follows, all from one sample in a study of OX40 agonist ivuxolimab in advanced cancers. TCRdb's copy holds only in-frame clones and misses some; the assay was immunoSEQ multiplex PCR. The data contain 80,000 or so clones, approximately 85% of them singletons. The material sequenced was CD4+ or CD8+ T cells sorted from blood, taken in a trial of the OX40 agonist ivuxolimab. These receptors were obtained from an adult with an advanced solid tumor such as melanoma, head and neck, liver or kidney cancer. Both conserved end residues are trimmed from each CDR3. Each record gives: V gene, CDR3 protein.

TRBV2 ASAQGRRGSSNSPLH
TRBV5-1 ASSLDRGEQY
TRBV4-1 ASSPSRGRFGYT
TRBV5-4 ASSAGTLPAYEQY
TRBV5-4 ASSLRVGPEGDTQY
TRBV14 ASSQGVGTQY
TRBV29-1 SVGRTLNTEAF
TRBV7-9 ASSRTGELI
TRBV18 ASSAVGGRSDGYT
TRBV28 ASSTIGLRTVQDKTQY
TRBV9 ASSAIRNTEAF
TRBV18 ASSLSGRGFYEQY
TRBV4-3 ASSQDWGGQGSIYGYT
TRBV7-2 ASSLHGGARYEQY
TRBV6-1 ATKTGFFTEAF
TRBV9 ASSRQGRANEKLF
TRBV5-1 ASSLQAGSYNEQF
TRBV18 ASSPQDRIGNTIY
TRBV7-2 ASSPTWFQPIYGYT
TRBV4-1 ASSQDSRGTEVVVAKNIQY
TRBV5-4 ASSFFQPDVYGYT
TRBV7-3 ASSLTGGSGNTIY
TRBV11-1 ASSLNGFGEQY
TRBV7-9 ASSLRYPGQGFEKLF
TRBV4-3 ASRQTSGGTTDTQY
TRBV30 AWSVSSAEKLF
TRBV2 ASIFDRASEQY
TRBV11-3 ASSLGRSTDIQY
TRBV28 ASRRFLDNYGYT
TRBV4-2 ASSQEVNRANTGELF
TRBV5-4 ASSLGQLYGYT
TRBV2 ASSELGGASYNEQF
TRBV6-1 ASTLYSYNEQF
TRBV2 ASNLAGGINEQF
TRBV5-8 ASSLGQGTSRGGFYNEQF
TRBV6-5 ASSYSQGRETQY
TRBV28 ASSFVNDSPLH
TRBV5-1 ASGTIAGGPGELF
TRBV5-6 ASSKLAGGRSTGELF
TRBV20-1 SATDTYEQY
TRBV7-2 ASRWTGAGELF
TRBV5-1 ASSWAGQPLDYT